The 3 T cell receptor beta chains below come from one sample, sequenced in a study of CD8 T cells in Susac syndrome. Reverse transcription of about 0.5 to 1 ug RNA was carried out with random hexamers. One entry per CDR3 protein results from TCRdb running MiXCR on the immunoSEQ multiplex PCR reads. The repertoire holds some 260,000 distinct CDR3 sequences, with around 83% as singletons. Sequencing input: CD8+ T cells from PBMCs. Source of these receptors: a human donor with multiple sclerosis.

This chain links TRBV5-1 with TRBJ2-5, with a possible D match to TRBD1 (8 bases). The V end was cut by 1 base, the J end by 2 bases, with 27 bases between. Germline V gives CDR1 SGHRS, CDR2 YFSETQ. This CDR3 comprises 20 residues. The CDR3 nucleotides are TGCGCCAGCAGCTTGCCCCAAGGGGGGGCAGGGGGCAGGAGACAAGAGACCCAGTACTTC. Its protein product is CASSLPQGGAGGRRQETQYF.

V usage is TRBV20-1 and J usage is TRBJ2-3; 11 positions match TRBD2. Trimming at V came to 5 bases and at J to 4 bases, leaving 23 bases not matched to a gene. CDR1 and CDR2 (germline): DFQATT, SNEGSKA (reference sequence). This CDR3 comprises 20 residues. CDR3 protein: CSAPRIWLAGGGEGPDTQYF. The CDR3 region has the DNA TGCAGTGCTCCCCGAATTTGGCTAGCGGGAGGAGGGGAGGGCCCAGATACGCAGTATTTT.

The V gene is TRBV12-3 or TRBV12-4, the J gene TRBJ2-7; maybe TRBD1 (6 bases). The V end was cut by 6 bases, the J end by 0 bases, with 15 bases between. The CDR3 is 15 amino acids. The CDR3 nucleotides read TGTGCCAGCAGCTTCAGACAGGCGACCTCCTACGAGCAGTACTTC. It translates to CASSFRQATSYEQYF.